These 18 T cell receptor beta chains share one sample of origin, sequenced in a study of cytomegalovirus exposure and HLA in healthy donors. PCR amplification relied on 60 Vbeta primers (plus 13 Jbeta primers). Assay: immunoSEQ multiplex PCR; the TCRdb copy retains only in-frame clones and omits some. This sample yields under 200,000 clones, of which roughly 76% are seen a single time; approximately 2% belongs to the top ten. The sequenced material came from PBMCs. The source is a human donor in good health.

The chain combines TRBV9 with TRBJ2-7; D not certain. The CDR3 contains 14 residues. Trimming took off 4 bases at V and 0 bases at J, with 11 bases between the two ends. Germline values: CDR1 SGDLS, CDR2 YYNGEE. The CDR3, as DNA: TGTGCCAGCAGCTCCCTTAGTTACTCCTACGAGCAGTACTTC. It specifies CASSSLSYSYEQYF.

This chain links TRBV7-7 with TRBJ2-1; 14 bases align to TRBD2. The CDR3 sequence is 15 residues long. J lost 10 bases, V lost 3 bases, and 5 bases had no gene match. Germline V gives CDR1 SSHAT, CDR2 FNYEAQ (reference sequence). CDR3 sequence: CASSLGLAGVGEQFF. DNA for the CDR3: TGTGCCAGCAGCTTGGGACTAGCGGGGGTTGGGGAGCAGTTCTTC.

The CDR3 DNA sequence: TGTGCCACCCGACCGGGGGGGGGAAACATTCAGTACTTC. Its translation: CATRPGGGNIQYF. The chain is built from TRBV27 and TRBJ2-4; 8 bases align to TRBD2. The CDR3 is made up of 13 amino acids. With V trimmed by 10 bases and J by 6 bases, 8 bases remained unmatched. The germline V gene has CDR1 MNHEY and CDR2 SMNVEV (reference sequence).

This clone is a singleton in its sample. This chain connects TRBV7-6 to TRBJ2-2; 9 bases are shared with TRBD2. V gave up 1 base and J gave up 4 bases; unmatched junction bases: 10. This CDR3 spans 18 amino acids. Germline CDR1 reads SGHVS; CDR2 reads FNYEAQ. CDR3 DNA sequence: TGTGCCAGCAGCTTAGGGGTAGCGGGGGAATCCTCCACCGGGGAGCTGTTTTTT. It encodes CASSLGVAGESSTGELFF.

Here the CDR3 DNA reads TGTGCCAGCAGCGGGGGAGGACAGGCGGACATTCAGTACTTC. It yields the protein CASSGGGQADIQYF. The chain has TRBV7-9 and TRBJ2-4; D perhaps matches TRBD1 (7 bases). Germline values: CDR1 SEHNR, CDR2 FQNEAQ (reference sequence). The CDR3 consists of 14 residues. Trimming removed 5 bases at V and 8 bases at J, with 16 bases between.

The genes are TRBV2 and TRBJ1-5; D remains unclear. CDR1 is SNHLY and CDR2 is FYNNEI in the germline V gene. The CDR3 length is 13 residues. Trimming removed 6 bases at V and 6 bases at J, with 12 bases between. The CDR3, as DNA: TGTGCCAGCAGGACCCACGAGGTTCAGCCCCAGCATTTT. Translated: CASRTHEVQPQHF.

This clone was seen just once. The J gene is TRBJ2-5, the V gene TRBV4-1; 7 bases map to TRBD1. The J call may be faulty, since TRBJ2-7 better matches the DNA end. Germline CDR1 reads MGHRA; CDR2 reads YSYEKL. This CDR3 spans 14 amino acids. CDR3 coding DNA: TGCGCCAGCAGCGCCGGGACAGCAGCCTACGAGCAGTACTTC. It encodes CASSAGTAAYEQYF.

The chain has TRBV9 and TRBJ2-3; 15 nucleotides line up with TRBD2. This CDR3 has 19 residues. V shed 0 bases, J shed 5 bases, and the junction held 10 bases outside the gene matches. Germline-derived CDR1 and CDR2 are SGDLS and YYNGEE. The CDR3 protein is CASSVDPWTSGGARDTQYF. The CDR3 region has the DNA TGTGCCAGCAGCGTAGATCCCTGGACTAGCGGGGGGGCGAGAGATACGCAGTATTTT.

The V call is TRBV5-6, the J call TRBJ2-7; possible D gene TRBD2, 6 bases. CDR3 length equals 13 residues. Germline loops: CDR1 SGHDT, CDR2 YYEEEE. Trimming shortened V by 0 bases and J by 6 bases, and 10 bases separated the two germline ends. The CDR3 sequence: CASSLGVEGEQYF. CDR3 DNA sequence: TGTGCCAGCAGCTTGGGGGTGGAGGGCGAGCAGTACTTC.

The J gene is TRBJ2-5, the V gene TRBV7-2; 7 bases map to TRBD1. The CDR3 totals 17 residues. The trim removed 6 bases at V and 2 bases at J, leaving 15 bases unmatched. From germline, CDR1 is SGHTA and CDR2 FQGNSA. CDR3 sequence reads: CASRLLWDSRIQETQYF. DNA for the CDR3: TGTGCCAGCAGACTCTTATGGGACAGCCGAATACAAGAGACCCAGTACTTC.

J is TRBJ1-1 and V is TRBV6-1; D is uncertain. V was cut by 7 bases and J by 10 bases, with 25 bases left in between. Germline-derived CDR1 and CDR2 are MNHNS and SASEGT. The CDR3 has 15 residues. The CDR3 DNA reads TGTGCCAGCATGTGGAGGCACCAGGACCCATCGGGAGCTTTCTTT. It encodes CASMWRHQDPSGAFF.

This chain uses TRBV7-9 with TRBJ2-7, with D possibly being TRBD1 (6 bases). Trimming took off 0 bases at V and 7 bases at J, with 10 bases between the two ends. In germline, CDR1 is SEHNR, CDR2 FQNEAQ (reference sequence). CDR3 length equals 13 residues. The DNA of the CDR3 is TGTGCCAGCAGCTTAGCGCAGGGGACAGAGCAGTACTTC. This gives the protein CASSLAQGTEQYF. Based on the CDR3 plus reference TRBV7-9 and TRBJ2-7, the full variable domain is DTGVSQNPRHKITKRGQNVTFRCDPISEHNRLYWYRQTLGQGPEFLTYFQNEAQLEKSRLLSDRFSAERPKGSFSTLEIQRTEQGDSAMYLCASSLAQGTEQYFGPGTRLTVT.

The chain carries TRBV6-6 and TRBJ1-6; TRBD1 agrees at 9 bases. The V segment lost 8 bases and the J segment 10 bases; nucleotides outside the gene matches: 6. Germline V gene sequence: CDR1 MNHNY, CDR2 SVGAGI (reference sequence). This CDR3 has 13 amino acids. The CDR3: CASAGTGPSPLHF. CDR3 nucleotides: TGTGCCAGCGCCGGGACAGGGCCCTCACCCCTCCACTTT.

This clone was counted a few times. CDR3 nucleotide sequence: TGTGCCAGTAGCGAAGGGGGCTCTGGAAACACCATATATTTT. Translating gives CASSEGGSGNTIYF. J is TRBJ1-3 and V is TRBV19; D is possibly TRBD1 (6 bases). The V gene lost 6 bases and the J gene lost 0 bases, with 9 bases spanning the gap. Germline V CDR1 and CDR2: LNHDA, SQIVND (reference sequence). The CDR3 sequence is 14 residues long.

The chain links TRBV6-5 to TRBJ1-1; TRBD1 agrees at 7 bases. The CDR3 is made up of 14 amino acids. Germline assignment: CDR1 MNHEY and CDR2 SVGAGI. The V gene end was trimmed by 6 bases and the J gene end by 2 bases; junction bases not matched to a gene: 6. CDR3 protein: CASRRGQTNTEAFF. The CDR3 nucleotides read TGTGCCAGCAGGAGGGGACAGACTAACACTGAAGCTTTCTTT.

CDR3 residues: CASSFGSGSSYNEQFF. Here the CDR3 DNA reads TGTGCCAGCAGCTTCGGGTCTGGGAGCTCCTACAATGAGCAGTTCTTC. The chain is built from TRBV11-3 and TRBJ2-1, with D possibly matching TRBD2 (5 bases). Looked up from germline, CDR1 is SGHNT and CDR2 is YENEEA. The CDR3 is 16 residues long. With 3 bases removed from V and 0 bases from J, the gap between germline ends came to 12 bases.

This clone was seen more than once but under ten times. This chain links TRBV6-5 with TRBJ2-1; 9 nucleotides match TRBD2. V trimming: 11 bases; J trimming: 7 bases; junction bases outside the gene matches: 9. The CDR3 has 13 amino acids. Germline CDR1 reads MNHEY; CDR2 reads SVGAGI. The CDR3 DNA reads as TGTGCCGCTTGCGGGGGGGCTGATAATGAGCAGTTCTTC. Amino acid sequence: CAACGGADNEQFF.

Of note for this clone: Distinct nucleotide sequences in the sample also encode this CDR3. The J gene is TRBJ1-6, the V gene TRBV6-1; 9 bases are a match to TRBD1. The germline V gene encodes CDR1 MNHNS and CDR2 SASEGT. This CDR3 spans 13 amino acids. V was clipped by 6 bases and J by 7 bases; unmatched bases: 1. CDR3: CASRTGGNSPLHF. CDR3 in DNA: TGTGCCAGCAGGACAGGGGGAAATTCACCCCTCCACTTT.